The clone carrying this TCR beta chain was observed many times. These data come from a study of identical twins. Germline values: CDR1 ENHRY, CDR2 SYGVKD. The length of the CDR3 is 11 residues. Trimming shortened V by 1 base and J by 3 bases, and 1 base separated the two germline ends. TCRdb reanalysed the 5' RACE reads using MiXCR and keeps one entry per CDR3 protein. The sample lists approximately 680,000 distinct CDR3 sequences, around 7.4% occurring once. These same data were also listed under a study on yellow fever vaccine responses in identical twins.

V and J are TRBV10-3 and TRBJ2-7; no reliable D call. The source material was PBMCs. The origin of this receptor is a young woman in good health. This CDR3 is CAISEYYEQYF. The CDR3 nucleotides are TGTGCCATCAGTGAGTACTACGAGCAGTACTTC.